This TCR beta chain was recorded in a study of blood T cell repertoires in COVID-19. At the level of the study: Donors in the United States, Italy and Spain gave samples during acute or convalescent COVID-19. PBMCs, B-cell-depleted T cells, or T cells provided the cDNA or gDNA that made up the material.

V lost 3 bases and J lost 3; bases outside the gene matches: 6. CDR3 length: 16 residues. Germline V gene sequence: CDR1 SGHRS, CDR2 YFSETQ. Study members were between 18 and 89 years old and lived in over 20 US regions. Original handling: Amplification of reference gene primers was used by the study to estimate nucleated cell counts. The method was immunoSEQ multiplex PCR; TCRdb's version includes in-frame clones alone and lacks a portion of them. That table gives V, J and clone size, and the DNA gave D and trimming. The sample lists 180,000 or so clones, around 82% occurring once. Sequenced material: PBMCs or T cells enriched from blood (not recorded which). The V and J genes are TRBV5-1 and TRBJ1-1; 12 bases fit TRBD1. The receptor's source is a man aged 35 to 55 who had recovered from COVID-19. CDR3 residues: CASSWGQGAPDTEAFF. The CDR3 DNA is TGCGCCAGCAGCTGGGGACAGGGGGCGCCGGACACTGAAGCTTTCTTT.